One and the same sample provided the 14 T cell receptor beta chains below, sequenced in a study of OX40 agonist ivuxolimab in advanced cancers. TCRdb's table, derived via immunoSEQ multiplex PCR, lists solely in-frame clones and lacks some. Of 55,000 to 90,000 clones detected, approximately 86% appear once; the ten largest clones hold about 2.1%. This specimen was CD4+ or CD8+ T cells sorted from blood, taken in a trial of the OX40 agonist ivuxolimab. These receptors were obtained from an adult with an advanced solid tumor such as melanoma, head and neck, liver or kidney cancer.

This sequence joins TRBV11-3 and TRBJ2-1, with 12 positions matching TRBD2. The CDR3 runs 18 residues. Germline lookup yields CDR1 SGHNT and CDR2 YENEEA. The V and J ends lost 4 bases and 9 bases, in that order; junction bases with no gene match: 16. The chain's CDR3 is CASSSKSSGREFYGEQFF. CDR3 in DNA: TGTGCCAGCAGCTCGAAATCTAGCGGGAGGGAGTTCTACGGTGAGCAGTTCTTC.

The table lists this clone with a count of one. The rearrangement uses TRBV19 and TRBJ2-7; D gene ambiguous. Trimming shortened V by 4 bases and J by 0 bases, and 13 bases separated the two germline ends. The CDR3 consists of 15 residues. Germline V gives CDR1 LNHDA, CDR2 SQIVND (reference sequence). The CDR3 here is CASSKTGVSSYEQYF. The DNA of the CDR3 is TGTGCCAGTAGTAAGACTGGCGTCAGCTCCTACGAGCAGTACTTC.

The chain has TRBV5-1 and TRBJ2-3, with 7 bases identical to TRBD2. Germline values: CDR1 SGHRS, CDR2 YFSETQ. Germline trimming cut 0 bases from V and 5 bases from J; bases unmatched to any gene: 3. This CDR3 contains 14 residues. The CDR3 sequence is CASSLGGSGDTQYF. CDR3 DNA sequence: TGCGCCAGCAGCTTGGGCGGGAGTGGAGATACGCAGTATTTT.

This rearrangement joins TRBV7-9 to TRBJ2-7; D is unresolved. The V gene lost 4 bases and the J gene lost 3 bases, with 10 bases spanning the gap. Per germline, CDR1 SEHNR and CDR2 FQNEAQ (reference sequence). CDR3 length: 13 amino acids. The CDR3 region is CASSSFADYEQYF. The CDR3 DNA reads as TGTGCCAGCAGCTCGTTCGCCGACTACGAGCAGTACTTC.

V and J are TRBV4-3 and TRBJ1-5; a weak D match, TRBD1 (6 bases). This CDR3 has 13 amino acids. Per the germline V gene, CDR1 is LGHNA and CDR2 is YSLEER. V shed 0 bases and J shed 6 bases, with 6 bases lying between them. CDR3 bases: TGCGCCAGCAGCCAAGAGACAGGTCAGCCCCAGCATTTT. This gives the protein CASSQETGQPQHF.

The CDR3 region is CASSQSQGARNEQFF. The CDR3 DNA reads TGCGCCAGCAGCCAGTCCCAGGGGGCGAGGAATGAGCAGTTCTTC. J is TRBJ2-1 and V is TRBV5-1; 8 nucleotides agree with TRBD1. The CDR3 loop spans 15 amino acids. CDR1 is SGHRS, CDR2 YFSETQ, per germline. The ends lost 4 bases at V and 7 bases at J; junction bases unmatched: 10.

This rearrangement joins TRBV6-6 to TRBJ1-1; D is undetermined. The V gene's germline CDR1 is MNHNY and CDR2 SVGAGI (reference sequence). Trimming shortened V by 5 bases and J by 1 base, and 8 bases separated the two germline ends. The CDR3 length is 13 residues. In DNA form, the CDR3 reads TGTGCCAGCAGTCATAATAGGAACACTGAAGCTTTCTTT. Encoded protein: CASSHNRNTEAFF.

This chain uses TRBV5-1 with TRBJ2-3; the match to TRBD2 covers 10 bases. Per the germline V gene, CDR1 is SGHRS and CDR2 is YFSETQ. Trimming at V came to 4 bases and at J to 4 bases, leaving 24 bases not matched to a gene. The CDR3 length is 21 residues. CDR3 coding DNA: TGCGCCAGCAGCAGAAGTCCAGGAGGGCCAACTACTAGCGGGGATTCAGATACGCAGTATTTT. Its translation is CASSRSPGGPTTSGDSDTQYF. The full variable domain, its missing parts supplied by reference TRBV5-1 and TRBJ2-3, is KAGVTQTPRYLIKTRGQQVTLSCSPISGHRSVSWYQQTPGQGLQFLFEYFSETQRNKGNFPGRFSGRQFSNSRSEMNVSTLELGDSALYLCASSRSPGGPTTSGDSDTQYFGPGTRLTVL.

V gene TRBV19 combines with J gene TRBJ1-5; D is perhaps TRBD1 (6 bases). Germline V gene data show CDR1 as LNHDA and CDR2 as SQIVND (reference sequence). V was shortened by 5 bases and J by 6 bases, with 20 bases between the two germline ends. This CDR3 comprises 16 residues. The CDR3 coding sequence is TGTGCCAGTAGTTCAACAACCGCAGGAGGGGGTCAGCCCCAGCATTTT. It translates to CASSSTTAGGGQPQHF.

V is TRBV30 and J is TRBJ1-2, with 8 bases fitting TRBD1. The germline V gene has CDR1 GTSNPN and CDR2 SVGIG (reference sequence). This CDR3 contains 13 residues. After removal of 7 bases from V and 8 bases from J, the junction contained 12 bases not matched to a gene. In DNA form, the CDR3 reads TGTGCCTTTGACAGGGGTTCCGCGGAGGGCTACACCTTC. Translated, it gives CAFDRGSAEGYTF.

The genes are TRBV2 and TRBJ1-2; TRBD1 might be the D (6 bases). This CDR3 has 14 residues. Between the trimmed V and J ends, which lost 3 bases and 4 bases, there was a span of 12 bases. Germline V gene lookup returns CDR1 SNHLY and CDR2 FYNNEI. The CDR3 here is CASSEFRGGYGYTF. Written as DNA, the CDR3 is TGTGCCAGCAGTGAGTTCAGGGGTGGCTATGGCTACACCTTC.

CDR3 nucleotides: TGCGCCAGCAGCCAGCAGGGAACTGGGGCCAACGTCCTGACTTTC. Translation gives CASSQQGTGANVLTF. V is TRBV5-1 and J is TRBJ2-6; TRBD1 might be the D (5 bases). V shed 4 bases and J shed 2 bases, with 10 bases lying between them. Germline V gene lookup returns CDR1 SGHRS and CDR2 YFSETQ. This CDR3 is built from 15 residues.

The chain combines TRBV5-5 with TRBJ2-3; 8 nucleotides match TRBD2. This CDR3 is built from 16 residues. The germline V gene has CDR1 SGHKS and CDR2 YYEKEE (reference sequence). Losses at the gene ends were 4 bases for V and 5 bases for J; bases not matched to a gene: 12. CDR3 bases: TGTGCCAGCAGCCCCTTATTACGGGGGGGCCGAGATACGCAGTATTTT. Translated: CASSPLLRGGRDTQYF.

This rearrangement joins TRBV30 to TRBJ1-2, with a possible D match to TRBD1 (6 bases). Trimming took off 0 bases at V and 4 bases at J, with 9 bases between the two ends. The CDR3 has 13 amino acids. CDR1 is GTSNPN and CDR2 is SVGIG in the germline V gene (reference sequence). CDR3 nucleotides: TGTGCCTGGAGTGTCCTCAGGGGCTATGGCTACACCTTC. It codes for CAWSVLRGYGYTF.